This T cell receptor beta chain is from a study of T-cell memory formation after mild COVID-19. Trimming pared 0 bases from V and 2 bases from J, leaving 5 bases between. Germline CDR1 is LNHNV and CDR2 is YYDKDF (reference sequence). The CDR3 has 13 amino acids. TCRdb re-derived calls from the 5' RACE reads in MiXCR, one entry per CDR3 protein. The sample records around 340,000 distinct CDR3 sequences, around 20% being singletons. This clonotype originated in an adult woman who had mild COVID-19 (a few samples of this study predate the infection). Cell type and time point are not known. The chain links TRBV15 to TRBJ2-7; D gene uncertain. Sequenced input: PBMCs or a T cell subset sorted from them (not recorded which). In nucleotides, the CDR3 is TGTGCCACCAGCAGAGATCTGGCCTACGAGCAGTACTTC. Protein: CATSRDLAYEQYF.